Below are 30 T cell receptor beta chains sequenced from a single sample in a study of OX40 agonist ivuxolimab in advanced cancers. Sequenced by immunoSEQ multiplex PCR; TCRdb stores in-frame clones only, minus some. The sample has around 30,000 clones, 90% seen once. This specimen consisted of CD4+ or CD8+ T cells sorted from blood, obtained in a trial of the OX40 agonist ivuxolimab. These receptors came from an adult with an advanced solid tumor such as melanoma, head and neck, liver or kidney cancer.

This sequence joins TRBV19 and TRBJ2-7, with 11 bases matching TRBD2. The V segment lost 6 bases and the J segment 5 bases; nucleotides outside the gene matches: 6. Germline V CDR1 and CDR2: LNHDA, SQIVND (reference sequence). This CDR3 comprises 14 residues. CDR3 DNA sequence: TGTGCCAGTAGCTGGACTAGCGGGTTAGACGAGCAGTACTTC. Its protein is CASSWTSGLDEQYF.

This chain uses TRBV19 with TRBJ1-1; 9 bases align to TRBD1. Germline-derived CDR1 and CDR2 are LNHDA and SQIVND (reference sequence). CDR3 length: 14 residues. Germline trimming cut 5 bases from V and 4 bases from J; bases unmatched to any gene: 5. CDR3 DNA: TGTGCCAGTAGTTTGGGGACAGGGATCACTGAAGCTTTCTTT. Amino acid sequence: CASSLGTGITEAFF.

The rearrangement uses TRBV6-1 and TRBJ2-7; D is undetermined. CDR1 is MNHNS, CDR2 SASEGT, per germline. The CDR3 spans 13 residues. The V end was cut by 6 bases, the J end by 4 bases, with 13 bases between. CDR3 coding DNA: TGTGCCAGCAGGCTCGTAGGAGTTTACGAGCAGTACTTC. Its translation: CASRLVGVYEQYF.

Comment on this clone: Other DNA variants within this sample encode the same CDR3. CDR3 DNA: TGTGCCAGCAGCCTGGGACAGGGGGCTTACGAGCAGTACTTC. Translation gives CASSLGQGAYEQYF. The chain carries TRBV11-2 and TRBJ2-7, with TRBD1 matching 12 bases. V shed 5 bases, J shed 4 bases, and the junction held 3 bases outside the gene matches. The CDR3 spans 14 residues. Looked up from germline, CDR1 is SGHAT and CDR2 is FQNNGV.

This chain connects TRBV9 to TRBJ2-7, with TRBD2 matching 8 bases. The V gene end was trimmed by 3 bases and the J gene end by 4 bases; junction bases not matched to a gene: 9. Germline V gives CDR1 SGDLS, CDR2 YYNGEE. This CDR3 contains 15 residues. The DNA for the CDR3 is TGTGCCAGCAGCGAGGGGGGAGCGGGAGCTTACGAGCAGTACTTC. Its protein product is CASSEGGAGAYEQYF.

The V and J genes are TRBV18 and TRBJ2-1, with 8 nucleotides matching TRBD1. Per the germline V gene, CDR1 is KGHSH and CDR2 is LQKENI. Germline trimming cut 3 bases from V and 4 bases from J; bases unmatched to any gene: 5. There are 15 residues in the CDR3. For the CDR3, the DNA is TGTGCCAGCTCACCCGCGGACAGGGTTTACAATGAGCAGTTCTTC. Residues: CASSPADRVYNEQFF.

This chain connects TRBV7-9 to TRBJ2-7; D uncertain. The CDR3 totals 12 residues. Germline CDR1 SEHNR, CDR2 FQNEAQ (reference sequence). V was trimmed by 3 bases and J by 2 bases, leaving 5 bases between them. This chain's CDR3 is CASSFQPYEQYF. In DNA form, the CDR3 reads TGTGCCAGCAGCTTCCAACCCTACGAGCAGTACTTC.

This clone has only a few counts. This chain joins TRBV19 and TRBJ2-7; D remains unclear. The CDR3 spans 13 residues. Germline V lookup: CDR1 LNHDA, CDR2 SQIVND (reference sequence). V lost 3 bases, J lost 4 bases, and 10 bases lay in between. CDR3 DNA: TGTGCCAGTAGTATGTCCAGGAAGTACGAGCAGTACTTC. Amino acids: CASSMSRKYEQYF.

This chain links TRBV15 with TRBJ2-7; the match to TRBD2 covers 7 bases. CDR1 LNHNV and CDR2 YYDKDF come from the germline V gene (reference sequence). There are 15 residues in the CDR3. V shed 5 bases, J shed 0 bases, and the junction held 7 bases outside the gene matches. Here the CDR3 reads CATSGEGVSSYEQYF. DNA for the CDR3: TGTGCCACCAGCGGGGAGGGCGTGAGCTCCTACGAGCAGTACTTC.

The chain recombines TRBV9 with TRBJ2-7, with a weak D call TRBD2 (5 bases). V gave up 4 bases and J gave up 6 bases, with 17 bases separating them. Looked up from germline, CDR1 is SGDLS and CDR2 is YYNGEE. This CDR3 is 14 amino acids long. The DNA of the CDR3 is TGTGCCAGCAGCCCTTGGGGTAGCGCGAGCGAGCAGTACTTC. Protein product: CASSPWGSASEQYF.

V is TRBV9 and J is TRBJ2-2; D remains unclear. The V end was cut by 4 bases, the J end by 1 base, with 8 bases between. CDR1 SGDLS and CDR2 YYNGEE come from the germline V gene. This CDR3 comprises 14 residues. The chain's CDR3 is CASSPSRNTGELFF. The CDR3 DNA reads as TGTGCCAGCAGCCCCAGCAGGAACACCGGGGAGCTGTTTTTT.

The rearrangement uses TRBV11-3 and TRBJ2-7, with D perhaps matching TRBD1 (5 bases). The CDR3 consists of 15 residues. Trimming removed 4 bases from V and 6 bases from J, with 19 bases in between. CDR1 and CDR2 from the germline V gene are SGHNT and YENEEA. The CDR3 DNA sequence: TGTGCCAGCAGCTCCGCCCAGGGCGCGTCTCCCGAGCAGTACTTC. Translating it yields CASSSAQGASPEQYF. Filled out from reference TRBV11-3 and TRBJ2-7, the complete variable domain reads EAGVVQSPRYKIIEKKQPVAFWCNPISGHNTLYWYLQNLGQGPELLIRYENEEAVDDSQLPKDRFSAERLKGVDSTLKIQPAELGDSAVYLCASSSAQGASPEQYFGPGTRLTVT.

The CDR3 loop is CASSQNDGWSQPQHF. For the CDR3, the DNA is TGCGCCAGCAGCCAAAACGACGGGTGGAGTCAGCCCCAGCATTTT. V and J are TRBV4-1 and TRBJ1-5; no firm D call. The length of the CDR3 is 15 residues. The germline CDR1 and CDR2 sequences are MGHRA and YSYEKL. The V gene lost 2 bases and the J gene lost 6 bases, with 14 bases spanning the gap.

The rearrangement links TRBV14 to TRBJ1-2; 7 positions agree with TRBD1. The V and J ends lost 3 bases and 5 bases, in that order; junction bases with no gene match: 12. Germline lookup yields CDR1 SGHDN and CDR2 FVKESK. There are 16 residues in the CDR3. The CDR3 sequence is CASSHLVRGRRYGYTF. In DNA form, the CDR3 reads TGTGCCAGCAGCCATTTGGTAAGGGGGCGCAGATATGGCTACACCTTC. Filled out from reference TRBV14 and TRBJ1-2, the complete variable domain reads EAGVTQFPSHSVIEKGQTVTLRCDPISGHDNLYWYRRVMGKEIKFLLHFVKESKQDESGMPNNRFLAERTGGTYSTLKVQPAELEDSGVYFCASSHLVRGRRYGYTFGSGTRLTVV.

This clone was counted once. The CDR3 nucleotides are TGCAGTGCTAGAGACGGCTACGAGCAGTACTTC. Its protein is CSARDGYEQYF. The gene calls are TRBV20-1 and TRBJ2-7; D unresolved. The CDR3 runs 11 residues. Trimming shortened V by 0 bases and J by 3 bases, and 3 bases separated the two germline ends. Germline V gene sequence: CDR1 DFQATT, CDR2 SNEGSKA (reference sequence).

This clone appeared a few times. The rearrangement links TRBV23-1 to TRBJ1-5, with 10 bases fitting TRBD1. TRBV23-1 is an ORF, and what it does is uncertain. Trimming removed 4 bases from V and 7 bases from J; junction bases left unmatched: 7. The CDR3 consists of 15 residues. CDR3 sequence reads: CASSLDRGPRQPQHF. The CDR3 DNA follows: TGCGCCAGCAGTCTAGACAGGGGGCCGAGACAGCCCCAGCATTTT.

This chain connects TRBV6-5 to TRBJ2-7, with unresolved D. Trimming pared 3 bases from V and 2 bases from J, leaving 14 bases between. CDR1 and CDR2 (germline): MNHEY, SVGAGI. The CDR3 contains 15 residues. The CDR3 loop reads CASSYYSKLAYEQYF. In nucleotides, the CDR3 is TGTGCCAGCAGTTATTATTCAAAGTTAGCCTACGAGCAGTACTTC.

The chain combines TRBV11-3 with TRBJ2-7; the match to TRBD1 covers 9 bases. Germline CDR1 reads SGHNT; CDR2 reads YENEEA. The length of the CDR3 is 14 residues. V was pared by 5 bases and J by 3 bases, with 5 bases of the junction left unmatched. CDR3 nucleotide sequence: TGTGCCAGCAGCCCCCGGACAGGGGACTACGAGCAGTACTTC. Amino acids: CASSPRTGDYEQYF.

This clone was recorded once. V is TRBV6-5 and J is TRBJ2-5; maybe TRBD2 (6 bases). Germline CDR1 reads MNHEY; CDR2 reads SVGAGI. The CDR3 loop spans 10 amino acids. CDR3 bases: TGTGCGTCGGGGGAAGAGACCCAGTACTTC. It codes for CASGEETQYF.

The chain uses TRBV27 and TRBJ2-7; a weak D match, TRBD2 (5 bases). In germline, CDR1 is MNHEY, CDR2 SMNVEV (reference sequence). V was pared by 4 bases and J by 3 bases, with 10 bases between. CDR3 length: 13 amino acids. The CDR3 sequence: CASSSGSFYEQYF. The CDR3 coding sequence is TGTGCCAGCAGTTCGGGGTCGTTCTACGAGCAGTACTTC.

The rearrangement uses TRBV13 and TRBJ1-1; no clear D. Per germline, CDR1 PRHDT and CDR2 FYEKMQ (reference sequence). This CDR3 comprises 14 residues. Trimming took 4 bases from V and 0 from J, leaving 9 bases between them. CDR3 loop: CASSSRTLNTEAFF. The CDR3 nucleotides are TGTGCCAGCAGCTCTCGCACACTGAACACTGAAGCTTTCTTT.

V and J are TRBV5-1 and TRBJ2-7, with a weak D call TRBD1 (6 bases). The CDR3 spans 16 residues. Germline lookup yields CDR1 SGHRS and CDR2 YFSETQ. Trimming took 4 bases from V and 2 from J, leaving 19 bases between them. The CDR3 is CASSTRPRDKAYEQYF. DNA of the CDR3: TGCGCCAGCAGCACCCGGCCCCGGGACAAGGCCTACGAGCAGTACTTC.

The genes are TRBV5-8 and TRBJ2-1; 11 bases fit TRBD2. CDR3 length equals 17 residues. V gave up 5 bases and J gave up 6 bases; unmatched junction bases: 13. Germline assignment: CDR1 SGHTS and CDR2 YDEGEE. In DNA form, the CDR3 reads TGTGCCAGCAGTGCAGTCCTCGGGACTAGCGGCCCCAATGAGCAGTTCTTC. It is translated as CASSAVLGTSGPNEQFF.

The V call is TRBV9, the J call TRBJ2-7, with 12 bases that match TRBD2. CDR3 length equals 15 residues. The junction had 0 bases not matched to a gene; V was cut back by 0 bases and J by 2 bases. Germline-derived CDR1 and CDR2 are SGDLS and YYNGEE. CDR3 sequence: CASSVGTSGTYEQYF. DNA for the CDR3: TGTGCCAGCAGCGTAGGGACTAGCGGGACCTACGAGCAGTACTTC.

The chain combines TRBV20-1 with TRBJ2-7; D not certain. Trimming pared 5 bases from V and 8 bases from J, leaving 13 bases between. Germline V lookup: CDR1 DFQATT, CDR2 SNEGSKA (reference sequence). The CDR3 spans 11 residues. CDR3 bases: TGCAGTGCTCTCGCGCTGGAGAAGCAGTACTTC. This translates into CSALALEKQYF.

V usage is TRBV29-1 and J usage is TRBJ2-1; tentatively, D is TRBD1 or TRBD2 (5 bases each). The V end was cut by 2 bases, the J end by 4 bases, with 12 bases between. Germline assignment: CDR1 SQVTM and CDR2 ANQGSEA. The CDR3 has 14 amino acids. For the CDR3, the DNA is TGCAGCGTTGAAAGGGGACGGCTATACAATGAGCAGTTCTTC. Translated, it gives CSVERGRLYNEQFF.

The V call is TRBV19, the J call TRBJ2-1, with 12 bases matching TRBD1. This CDR3 is 16 amino acids long. CDR1 is LNHDA and CDR2 is SQIVND in the germline V gene (reference sequence). The ends lost 3 bases at V and 5 bases at J; junction bases unmatched: 5. CDR3 coding DNA: TGTGCCAGTAGTATCGGGACAGGGGGCTTAAACAATGAGCAGTTCTTC. Amino acid sequence: CASSIGTGGLNNEQFF.

V gene TRBV6-6 combines with J gene TRBJ2-7, with 8 bases aligning to TRBD2. The CDR3 runs to 15 residues. Germline V lookup: CDR1 MNHNY, CDR2 SVGAGI (reference sequence). V lost 0 bases, J lost 3 bases, and 4 bases stayed unmatched. The CDR3: CASSYSLAGSYEQYF. Here the CDR3 DNA reads TGTGCCAGCAGTTACTCGCTAGCGGGCAGCTACGAGCAGTACTTC.

The CDR3 protein is CASSHRETSPRSNYNEQFF. CDR3 nucleotide sequence: TGTGCCAGCAGCCACCGAGAGACTAGCCCAAGGAGCAACTACAATGAGCAGTTCTTC. The rearrangement links TRBV9 to TRBJ2-1; 7 bases are shared with TRBD2. The CDR3 has 19 amino acids. Germline CDR1 SGDLS, CDR2 YYNGEE. The ends lost 4 bases at V and 3 bases at J; junction bases unmatched: 19.

The CDR3 DNA reads TGCGCCAGCAGCCCGGGACAGGGATTGAACACTGAAGCTTTCTTT. Translating gives CASSPGQGLNTEAFF. V is TRBV5-1 and J is TRBJ1-1, with 9 bases identical to TRBD1. Germline lookup yields CDR1 SGHRS and CDR2 YFSETQ. The CDR3 totals 15 residues. V trimming: 4 bases; J trimming: 0 bases; junction bases outside the gene matches: 4.